One and the same sample provided the 31 T cell receptor beta chains below, sequenced in a study of vaccination and CD4 T cells after COVID-19. MiXCR was run by TCRdb on the PCR reads, yielding one entry per CDR3 protein. The table includes 20,000 to 25,000 distinct CDR3 sequences, 50% to 60% detected once. The sample was CD4+ T cells from blood, taken before SARS-CoV-2 vaccination. The receptors were gathered from a human donor who had recovered from COVID-19.

The chain recombines TRBV6-1 with TRBJ1-1, with TRBD1 as a possible D gene (6 bases). V shed 7 bases and J shed 1 base, with 10 bases lying between them. Germline V gene sequence: CDR1 MNHNS, CDR2 SASEGT. This CDR3 has 13 residues. This CDR3 is CASTGHSNTEAFF. The CDR3 nucleotides read TGTGCCAGCACGGGACACTCGAACACTGAAGCTTTCTTT.

The V gene is TRBV4-1, the J gene TRBJ2-5, with D perhaps TRBD2 (5 bases). The CDR3 length is 17 residues. V shed 3 bases and J shed 4 bases, with 21 bases lying between them. Germline lookup yields CDR1 MGHRA and CDR2 YSYEKL. The CDR3 is CASSQPYRGGEGETQYF. For the CDR3, the DNA is TGCGCCAGCAGCCAGCCCTATCGGGGTGGTGAAGGAGAGACCCAGTACTTC.

V is TRBV9 and J is TRBJ1-2, with D unresolved. V was pared by 0 bases and J by 0 bases, with 6 bases between. CDR3 length: 14 amino acids. Germline V lookup: CDR1 SGDLS, CDR2 YYNGEE. The CDR3 DNA sequence: TGTGCCAGCAGCGTAGGGGCCCCTAACTATGGCTACACCTTC. Amino acid sequence: CASSVGAPNYGYTF.

The CDR3 nucleotides are TGTGCCAGCAGCTACGGGGATACGCAGTATTTT. Its translation is CASSYGDTQYF. V is TRBV7-3 and J is TRBJ2-3; D call uncertain. The length of the CDR3 is 11 residues. CDR1 is SGHTA, CDR2 FQGTGA, per germline. With 4 bases removed from V and 6 bases from J, the gap between germline ends came to 5 bases.

This clonotype was picked up a small number of times. This chain links TRBV6-1 with TRBJ2-3; 10 positions match TRBD1. The CDR3 is 14 amino acids. J was trimmed by 7 bases and V by 9 bases; bases with no gene match: 10. Germline V gene sequence: CDR1 MNHNS, CDR2 SASEGT. CDR3 sequence reads: CASVRDRGQNTQYF. The CDR3, as DNA: TGTGCCAGTGTCCGTGACAGGGGGCAAAATACGCAGTATTTT.

V gene TRBV7-2 combines with J gene TRBJ2-3; 7 positions agree with TRBD2. The CDR3 loop spans 15 amino acids. V lost 3 bases to trimming and J lost 1 base; unmatched junction nucleotides: 4. Germline CDR1 and CDR2: SGHTA and FQGNSA. DNA for the CDR3: TGTGCCAGCAGCTTCGGACTAGTTGGCACAGATACGCAGTATTTT. Translating gives CASSFGLVGTDTQYF.

This clonotype was recorded a few times. The chain recombines TRBV19 with TRBJ1-6, with TRBD1 matching over 7 bases. CDR1 and CDR2 from the germline V gene are LNHDA and SQIVND (reference sequence). J lost 11 bases, V lost 5 bases, and 12 bases had no gene match. The CDR3 is made up of 15 amino acids. The DNA for the CDR3 is TGTGCCAGTAGTCGTCAGGGAGGGGGCAGGACACCCCTCCACTTT. This codes for CASSRQGGGRTPLHF. Looking up the rest from reference TRBV19 and TRBJ1-6 gives the full variable domain: DGGITQSPKYLFRKEGQNVTLSCEQNLNHDAMYWYRQDPGQGLRLIYYSQIVNDFQKGDIAEGYSVSREKKESFPLTVTSAQKNPTAFYLCASSRQGGGRTPLHFGNGTRLTVT.

The J gene is TRBJ2-7, the V gene TRBV20-1, with 12 bases fitting TRBD2. Germline V gene data show CDR1 as DFQATT and CDR2 as SNEGSKA (reference sequence). The CDR3 totals 14 residues. V was clipped by 4 bases and J by 2 bases; unmatched bases: 3. The CDR3 bases are TGCAGTGCTACCGGACTAGCGGGAACCTACGAGCAGTACTTC. Translating it yields CSATGLAGTYEQYF.

This clonotype was seen a single time. The chain employs TRBV7-3 and TRBJ2-2; tentative D call: TRBD1 (5 bases). The ends were cut back, 5 bases at V and 0 bases at J, with 16 bases in the middle. The CDR3 has 17 amino acids. Germline V gives CDR1 SGHTA, CDR2 FQGTGA. DNA for the CDR3: TGTGCCAGCAGCCTTTCCGGTGGGGCCGCGAACACCGGGGAGCTGTTTTTT. Its protein is CASSLSGGAANTGELFF.

The rearrangement links TRBV7-2 to TRBJ1-2, with D uncertain. The germline V and J ends were trimmed by 2 bases and 1 base, with 8 bases remaining between them. Germline V gene sequence: CDR1 SGHTA, CDR2 FQGNSA. This CDR3 has 14 amino acids. The CDR3 loop is CASSLTDLNYGYTF. The CDR3 DNA follows: TGTGCCAGCAGCTTAACCGATCTTAACTATGGCTACACCTTC.

The chain joins TRBV7-2 to TRBJ2-5; 7 bases line up with TRBD1. V lost 5 bases and J lost 4; bases outside the gene matches: 7. Germline V gene lookup returns CDR1 SGHTA and CDR2 FQGNSA. This CDR3 spans 14 amino acids. For the CDR3, the DNA is TGTGCCAGCAGCCCATCACAGGGGACAGAGACCCAGTACTTC. It yields the protein CASSPSQGTETQYF.

The rearrangement joins TRBV6-1 to TRBJ2-7, with TRBD1 identical over 7 bases. This CDR3 region has 14 residues. Trimming took 7 bases from V and 3 from J; bases not matched to a gene: 9. Germline V gene lookup returns CDR1 MNHNS and CDR2 SASEGT. CDR3 sequence (DNA): TGTGCCAGCAAGAGTCGGGACAGTCGCTACGAGCAGTACTTC. Translating it yields CASKSRDSRYEQYF.

This chain uses TRBV5-4 with TRBJ2-7; D unclear. CDR3 length equals 14 residues. Trimming cost V 7 bases and J 2 bases, with 16 bases left between them. Germline V gives CDR1 SGHNT, CDR2 YYREEE (reference sequence). The CDR3 DNA follows: TGTGCCAGCGGCTCCGAACAGTTAACCTACGAGCAGTACTTC. Translating gives CASGSEQLTYEQYF. The full variable domain, rest sourced from reference TRBV5-4 and TRBJ2-7, is ETGVTQSPTHLIKTRGQQVTLRCSSQSGHNTVSWYQQALGQGPQFIFQYYREEENGRGNFPPRFSGLQFPNYSSELNVNALELDDSALYLCASGSEQLTYEQYFGPGTRLTVT.

The V and J genes are TRBV28 and TRBJ2-3; 7 nucleotides align to TRBD2. Per the germline V gene, CDR1 is MDHEN and CDR2 is SYDVKM. With 6 bases clipped from V and 0 bases from J, the junction kept 9 bases outside the gene matches. The CDR3 length is 16 residues. CDR3 amino acids: CASSYQSGASTDTQYF. DNA for the CDR3: TGTGCCAGCAGCTACCAAAGCGGGGCTAGCACAGATACGCAGTATTTT.

This clonotype was detected a few times. The chain couples TRBV19 to TRBJ1-5, with D maybe TRBD1 (5 bases). Germline V gives CDR1 LNHDA, CDR2 SQIVND (reference sequence). V was cut by 6 bases and J by 0 bases, with 15 bases left in between. The CDR3 has 16 residues. CDR3 nucleotides: TGTGCCAGTAGCCGGGACGGAGCTTATAGCAATCAGCCCCAGCATTTT. Its protein is CASSRDGAYSNQPQHF.

There are a few counts of this clonotype. The chain couples TRBV20-1 to TRBJ2-7; D not certain. CDR1 is DFQATT, CDR2 SNEGSKA, per germline (reference sequence). V gave up 3 bases and J gave up 2 bases, with 11 bases separating them. The CDR3 is 13 residues long. The CDR3 loop is CSARGPSAYEQYF. CDR3 in DNA: TGCAGTGCTAGGGGCCCCTCGGCCTACGAGCAGTACTTC.

The CDR3 DNA follows: TGTGCCAGCAGCTGGGGACAGGGGAAGCAGTTCTTC. The encoded protein is CASSWGQGKQFF. The chain is built from TRBV7-9 and TRBJ2-1, with 10 bases aligning to TRBD1. The CDR3 extends over 12 amino acids. The ends lost 4 bases at V and 11 bases at J; junction bases unmatched: 2. Per germline, CDR1 SEHNR and CDR2 FQNEAQ (reference sequence).

The sample holds a few counts of this clonotype. The chain combines TRBV6-1 with TRBJ2-1; D could derive from TRBD1 or TRBD2 (5 bases each). V dropped 5 bases and J dropped 7 bases, with 12 bases sitting between them. Germline V gene data show CDR1 as MNHNS and CDR2 as SASEGT. This CDR3 is 13 amino acids long. CDR3 bases: TGTGCCAGCAGTCGGGGCAGTGCGAATGAGCAGTTCTTC. The encoded protein is CASSRGSANEQFF.

The chain recombines TRBV20-1 with TRBJ2-3; perhaps TRBD1 as D (6 bases). V lost 2 bases to trimming and J lost 1 base, with 16 bases between them. Looked up from germline, CDR1 is DFQATT and CDR2 is SNEGSKA (reference sequence). The CDR3 runs to 16 residues. CDR3 nucleotide sequence: TGCAGTGCTAGACAGCGAGGGGCAGGGGGCACAGATACGCAGTATTTT. Amino acid sequence: CSARQRGAGGTDTQYF.

This sequence joins TRBV7-8 and TRBJ1-5; the D is unclear. This CDR3 comprises 13 residues. Trimming took off 6 bases at V and 7 bases at J, with 13 bases between the two ends. In germline, CDR1 is SGHVS, CDR2 FQNEAQ. The CDR3 sequence: CASSYVPGQPQHF. The CDR3 bases are TGTGCCAGCAGTTATGTCCCCGGGCAGCCCCAGCATTTT.

The genes are TRBV19 and TRBJ1-2; tentatively, D is TRBD1 (6 bases). The V end lost 6 bases, the J end lost 4 bases, and 15 bases lay between the germline ends. This CDR3 is built from 14 residues. The germline gives CDR1 LNHDA, CDR2 SQIVND (reference sequence). The CDR3 protein is CASRNSGTPYGYTF. Written as DNA, the CDR3 is TGTGCCAGTAGGAATTCCGGGACACCCTATGGCTACACCTTC.

This clonotype was seen a few times. The chain combines TRBV20-1 with TRBJ1-1; D uncertain. Trimming removed 3 bases from V and 1 base from J, with 15 bases in between. The CDR3 spans 15 residues. The germline V gene encodes CDR1 DFQATT and CDR2 SNEGSKA (reference sequence). CDR3 sequence (DNA): TGCAGTGCTAGTTTAGCTTTGATTGGGAACACTGAAGCTTTCTTT. Its translation: CSASLALIGNTEAFF.

The rearrangement joins TRBV20-1 to TRBJ1-2; 7 nucleotides agree with TRBD1. Germline V CDR1 and CDR2: DFQATT, SNEGSKA (reference sequence). With 0 bases clipped from V and 1 base from J, the junction kept 5 bases outside the gene matches. CDR3 length: 15 residues. CDR3 coding DNA: TGCAGTGCTAGAGACGCCAGACAGGGTAACTATGGCTACACCTTC. Its translation is CSARDARQGNYGYTF.

The chain recombines TRBV27 with TRBJ1-2, with TRBD1 as a possible D gene (6 bases). The CDR3 contains 13 residues. V dropped 4 bases and J dropped 4 bases, with 10 bases sitting between them. CDR1 and CDR2 (germline): MNHEY, SMNVEV (reference sequence). The CDR3 bases are TGTGCCAGCAGTTCAAGGGGGGGCTATGGCTACACCTTC. It encodes CASSSRGGYGYTF.

The J gene is TRBJ2-2, the V gene TRBV7-2; the D gene is possibly TRBD2 (7 bases). In germline, CDR1 is SGHTA, CDR2 FQGNSA. The germline V and J ends were trimmed by 8 bases and 2 bases, with 15 bases remaining between them. The CDR3 totals 15 residues. In nucleotides, the CDR3 is TGTGCCAGCCCCCGGGGGGCGCGAAACACCGGGGAGCTGTTTTTT. Its translation: CASPRGARNTGELFF.

This chain links TRBV7-9 with TRBJ2-3; D tentatively fits TRBD1 or TRBD2 (5 bases each). V gave up 3 bases and J gave up 1 base, with 23 bases separating them. Germline-derived CDR1 and CDR2 are SEHNR and FQNEAQ (reference sequence). The CDR3 totals 19 residues. The CDR3 region is CASSLDPARWDQGTDTQYF. DNA of the CDR3: TGTGCCAGCAGCTTGGACCCAGCTAGGTGGGACCAGGGCACAGATACGCAGTATTTT.

This clonotype was observed a handful of times. The V gene is TRBV27, the J gene TRBJ2-6; no definite D call. Germline V gene data show CDR1 as MNHEY and CDR2 as SMNVEV (reference sequence). The ends were cut back, 0 bases at V and 3 bases at J, with 0 bases in the middle. The CDR3 is made up of 13 amino acids. The CDR3 spells CASSLSGANVLTF. In DNA, the CDR3 is TGTGCCAGCAGTTTATCTGGGGCCAACGTCCTGACTTTC.

This clonotype was recorded a few times. V is TRBV7-9 and J is TRBJ1-2; 11 bases align to TRBD1. The V segment lost 3 bases and the J segment 4 bases; nucleotides outside the gene matches: 7. CDR3 length: 16 residues. In germline, CDR1 is SEHNR, CDR2 FQNEAQ (reference sequence). The chain's CDR3 is CASSFRDRGFGYGYTF. The CDR3 DNA reads TGTGCCAGCAGCTTCCGGGACAGGGGGTTTGGCTATGGCTACACCTTC. Complete variable domain (other parts from reference TRBV7-9 and TRBJ1-2): DTGVSQNPRHKITKRGQNVTFRCDPISEHNRLYWYRQTLGQGPEFLTYFQNEAQLEKSRLLSDRFSAERPKGSFSTLEIQRTEQGDSAMYLCASSFRDRGFGYGYTFGSGTRLTVV.

This sequence joins TRBV28 and TRBJ1-2; no reliable D call. This CDR3 contains 13 residues. Germline V gene lookup returns CDR1 MDHEN and CDR2 SYDVKM. Trimming left V 10 bases short and J 0 bases short, with 12 bases between. In nucleotides, the CDR3 is TGTGCCACCACCACCCACGCTAACTATGGCTACACCTTC. Its protein is CATTTHANYGYTF.

The chain uses TRBV11-3 and TRBJ2-5; 7 nucleotides match TRBD1. Germline V gene sequence: CDR1 SGHNT, CDR2 YENEEA. V was clipped by 5 bases and J by 1 base; unmatched bases: 1. This CDR3 is built from 13 residues. CDR3 DNA: TGTGCCAGCAGCCGGGACAGCCAAGAGACCCAGTACTTC. Translating it yields CASSRDSQETQYF.

The chain carries TRBV7-2 and TRBJ2-4; the D gene is possibly TRBD2 (5 bases). Per germline, CDR1 SGHTA and CDR2 FQGNSA. Trimming took 5 bases from V and 6 from J, leaving 14 bases between them. This CDR3 comprises 14 residues. The CDR3 spells CASSPNVGANIQYF. CDR3 nucleotide sequence: TGTGCCAGCAGCCCTAACGTGGGAGCAAACATTCAGTACTTC.